This passage covers 9 T cell receptor beta chains from one sample sequenced in a study of shared clonotypes between healthy human individuals. TCRdb keeps only in-frame clones here, not all; method: immunoSEQ multiplex PCR. The table shows around 2.1 million clones, with approximately 96% occurring only once. Input material: naive CD4+ T cells sorted from blood. As for subset: CD45RA+ positively selected. The source is a man aged 18 to 30 in good health.

This chain joins TRBV5-4 and TRBJ2-3, with 9 positions matching TRBD1. The CDR3 sequence is 15 residues long. Germline V gene data show CDR1 as SGHNT and CDR2 as YYREEE (reference sequence). V was pared by 0 bases and J by 2 bases, with 1 base of the junction left unmatched. This CDR3 reads CASSLGQGVTDTQYF. In DNA, the CDR3 is TGTGCCAGCAGCTTGGGACAGGGGGTCACAGATACGCAGTATTTT.

This clone was recorded only once. The genes are TRBV4-1 and TRBJ1-2, with D possibly TRBD1 on 5 matching bases. Germline V gene data show CDR1 as MGHRA and CDR2 as YSYEKL. Trimming left V 4 bases short and J 0 bases short, with 12 bases between. The CDR3 totals 15 residues. This CDR3 is CASSLWPGPNYGYTF. The CDR3 DNA reads TGCGCCAGCAGCCTTTGGCCGGGGCCTAACTATGGCTACACCTTC.

V gene TRBV25-1 combines with J gene TRBJ2-2; D gene uncertain. The CDR3 contains 14 residues. With 1 base removed from V and 6 bases from J, the gap between germline ends came to 9 bases. Germline V gene lookup returns CDR1 MGHDK and CDR2 SYGVNS. CDR3 in amino acids: CASSESLLPGELFF. For the CDR3, the DNA is TGTGCCAGCAGTGAATCTTTGCTACCCGGGGAGCTGTTTTTT.

The rearrangement links TRBV2 to TRBJ1-5; D gene uncertain. This CDR3 region has 13 residues. V shed 7 bases and J shed 5 bases, with 12 bases lying between them. CDR1 and CDR2 from the germline V gene are SNHLY and FYNNEI. CDR3 residues: CASIADPYQPQHF. As DNA, the CDR3 is TGTGCCAGCATTGCTGACCCGTATCAGCCCCAGCATTTT.

This chain joins TRBV7-9 and TRBJ2-7; 7 bases map to TRBD2. Trimming at V came to 5 bases and at J to 4 bases, leaving 11 bases not matched to a gene. Germline V gives CDR1 SEHNR, CDR2 FQNEAQ (reference sequence). This CDR3 spans 15 amino acids. CDR3 in amino acids: CASSGGDGDFYEQYF. The CDR3 nucleotides are TGTGCCAGCAGCGGGGGGGACGGAGATTTTTACGAGCAGTACTTC.

This chain connects TRBV28 to TRBJ1-1; D perhaps matches TRBD1 (5 bases). V was shortened by 4 bases and J by 5 bases, with 14 bases between the two germline ends. Germline CDR1 reads MDHEN; CDR2 reads SYDVKM. The CDR3 extends over 14 amino acids. The CDR3 is CASSSAPGGTEAFF. CDR3 nucleotides: TGTGCCAGCAGTTCGGCCCCGGGGGGGACTGAAGCTTTCTTT.

The chain combines TRBV6-6 with TRBJ1-2; 7 nucleotides match TRBD1. This CDR3 comprises 15 residues. After removal of 2 bases from V and 4 bases from J, the junction contained 7 bases not matched to a gene. Per germline, CDR1 MNHNY and CDR2 SVGAGI (reference sequence). The CDR3 spells CASSYRQGGSYGYTF. As DNA, the CDR3 is TGTGCCAGCAGTTACAGACAGGGCGGCTCCTATGGCTACACCTTC.

As for this clone: This sample also contains other DNA sequences that code for the same CDR3. This chain connects TRBV18 to TRBJ1-1, with D uncertain. Germline CDR1 reads KGHSH; CDR2 reads LQKENI. Between the trimmed V and J ends, which lost 3 bases and 0 bases, there was a span of 11 bases. This CDR3 is built from 15 residues. Written as DNA, the CDR3 is TGTGCCAGCTCACCGCCTGGACGGCTGAACACTGAAGCTTTCTTT. This gives the protein CASSPPGRLNTEAFF.

The chain uses TRBV5-1 and TRBJ1-1; unclear D gene. From germline, CDR1 is SGHRS and CDR2 YFSETQ. This CDR3 has 14 residues. V dropped 5 bases and J dropped 1 base, with 12 bases sitting between them. The CDR3 nucleotides are TGCGCCAGCAGTCTGGAGTGGGGGAACACTGAAGCTTTCTTT. Its protein product is CASSLEWGNTEAFF.